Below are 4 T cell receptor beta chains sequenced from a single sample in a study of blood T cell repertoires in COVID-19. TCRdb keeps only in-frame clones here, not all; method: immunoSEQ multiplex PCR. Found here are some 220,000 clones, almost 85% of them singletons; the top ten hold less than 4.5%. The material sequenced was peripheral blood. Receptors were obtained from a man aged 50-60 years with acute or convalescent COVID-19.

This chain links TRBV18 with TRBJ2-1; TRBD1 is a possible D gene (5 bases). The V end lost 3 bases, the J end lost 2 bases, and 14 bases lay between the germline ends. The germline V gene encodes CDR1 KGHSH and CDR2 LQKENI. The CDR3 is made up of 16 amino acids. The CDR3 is CASSPAETATYNEQFF. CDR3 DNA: TGTGCCAGCTCACCTGCTGAGACAGCTACCTACAATGAGCAGTTCTTC.

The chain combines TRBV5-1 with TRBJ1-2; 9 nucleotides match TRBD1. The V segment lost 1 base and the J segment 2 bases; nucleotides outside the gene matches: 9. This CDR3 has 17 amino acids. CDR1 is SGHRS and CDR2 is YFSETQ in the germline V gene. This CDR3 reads CASSLHPTTGGNYGYTF. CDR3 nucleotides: TGCGCCAGCAGCTTGCACCCTACTACAGGGGGCAACTATGGCTACACCTTC.

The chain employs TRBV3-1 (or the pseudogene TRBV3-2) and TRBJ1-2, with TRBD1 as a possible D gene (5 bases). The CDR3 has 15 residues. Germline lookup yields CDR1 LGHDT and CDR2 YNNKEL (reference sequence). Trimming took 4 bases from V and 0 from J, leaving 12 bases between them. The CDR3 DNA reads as TGTGCCAGCAGCCCTTTTCGGGGGACTAACTATGGCTACACCTTC. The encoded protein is CASSPFRGTNYGYTF.

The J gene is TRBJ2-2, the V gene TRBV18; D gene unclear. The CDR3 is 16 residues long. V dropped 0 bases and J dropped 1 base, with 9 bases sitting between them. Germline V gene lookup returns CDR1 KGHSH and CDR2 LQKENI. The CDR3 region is CASSPPGSLNTGELFF. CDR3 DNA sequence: TGTGCCAGCTCACCACCGGGCAGCTTGAACACCGGGGAGCTGTTTTTT. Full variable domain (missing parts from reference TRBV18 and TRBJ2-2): NAGVMQNPRHLVRRRGQEARLRCSPMKGHSHVYWYRQLPEEGLKFMVYLQKENIIDESGMPKERFSAEFPKEGPSILRIQQVVRGDSAAYFCASSPPGSLNTGELFFGEGSRLTVL.